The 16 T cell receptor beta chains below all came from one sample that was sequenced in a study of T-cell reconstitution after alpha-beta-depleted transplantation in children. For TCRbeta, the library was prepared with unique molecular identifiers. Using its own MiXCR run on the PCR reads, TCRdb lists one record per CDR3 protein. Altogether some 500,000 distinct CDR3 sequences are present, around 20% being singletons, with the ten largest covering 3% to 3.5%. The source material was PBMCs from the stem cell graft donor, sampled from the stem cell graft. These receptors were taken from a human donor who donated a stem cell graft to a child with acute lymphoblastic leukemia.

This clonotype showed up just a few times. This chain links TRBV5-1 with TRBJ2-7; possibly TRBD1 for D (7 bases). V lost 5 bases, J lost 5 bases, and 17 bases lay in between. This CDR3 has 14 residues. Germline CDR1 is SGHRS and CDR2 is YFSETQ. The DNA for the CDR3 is TGCGCCAGCAGTCCAGGGGGGAAGGGCGACGAGCAGTACTTC. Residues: CASSPGGKGDEQYF.

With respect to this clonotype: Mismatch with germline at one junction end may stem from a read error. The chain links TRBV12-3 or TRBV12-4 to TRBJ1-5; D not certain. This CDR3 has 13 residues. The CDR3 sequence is CASSQSGYQPRHF. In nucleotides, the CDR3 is TGTGCCAGCAGCCAATCTGGGTACCAGCCCCGGCATTTT.

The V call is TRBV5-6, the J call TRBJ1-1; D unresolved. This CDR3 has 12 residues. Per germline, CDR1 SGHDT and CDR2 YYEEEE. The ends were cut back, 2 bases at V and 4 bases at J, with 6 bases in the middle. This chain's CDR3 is CASSFEFTEAFF. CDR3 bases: TGTGCCAGCAGCTTCGAGTTCACTGAAGCTTTCTTT.

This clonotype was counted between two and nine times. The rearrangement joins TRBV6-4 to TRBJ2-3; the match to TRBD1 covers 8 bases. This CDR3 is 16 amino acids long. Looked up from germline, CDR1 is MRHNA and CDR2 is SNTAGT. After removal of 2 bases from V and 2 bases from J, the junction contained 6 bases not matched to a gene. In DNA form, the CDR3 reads TGTGCCAGCAGTGACCACGGACAGGGTCCCACAGATACGCAGTATTTT. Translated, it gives CASSDHGQGPTDTQYF.

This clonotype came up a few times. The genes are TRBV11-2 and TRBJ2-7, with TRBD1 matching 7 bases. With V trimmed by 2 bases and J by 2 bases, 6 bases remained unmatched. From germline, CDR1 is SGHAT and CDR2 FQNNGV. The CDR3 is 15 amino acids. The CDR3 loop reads CASSLSPDRAYEQYF. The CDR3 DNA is TGTGCCAGCAGCTTAAGCCCCGACAGGGCCTACGAGCAGTACTTC.

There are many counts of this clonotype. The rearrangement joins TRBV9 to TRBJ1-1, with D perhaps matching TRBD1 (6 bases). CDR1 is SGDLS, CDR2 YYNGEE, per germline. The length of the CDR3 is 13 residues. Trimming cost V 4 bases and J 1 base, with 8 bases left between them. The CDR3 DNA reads TGTGCCAGCAGCTGGGGACAGAACACTGAAGCTTTCTTT. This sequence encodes CASSWGQNTEAFF.

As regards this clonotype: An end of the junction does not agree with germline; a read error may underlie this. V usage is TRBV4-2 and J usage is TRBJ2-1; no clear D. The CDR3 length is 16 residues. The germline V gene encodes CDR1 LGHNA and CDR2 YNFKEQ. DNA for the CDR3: TGTGCCAGCAGCCAAGATACCGACTTGTTATACAATGACCAGTTCTTC. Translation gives CASSQDTDLLYNDQFF.

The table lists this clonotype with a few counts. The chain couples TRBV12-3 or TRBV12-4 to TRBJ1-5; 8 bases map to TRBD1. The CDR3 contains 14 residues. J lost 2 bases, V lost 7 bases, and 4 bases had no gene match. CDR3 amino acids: CASILTGGNQPQHF. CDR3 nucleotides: TGTGCCAGCATTTTGACAGGGGGCAATCAGCCCCAGCATTTT.

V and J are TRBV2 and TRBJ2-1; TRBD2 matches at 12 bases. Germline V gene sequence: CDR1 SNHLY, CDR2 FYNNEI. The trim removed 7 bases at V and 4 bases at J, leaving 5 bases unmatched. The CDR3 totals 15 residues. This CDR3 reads CASTTTSGRYNEQFF. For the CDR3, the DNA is TGTGCCAGCACCACGACTAGCGGGAGATACAATGAGCAGTTCTTC.

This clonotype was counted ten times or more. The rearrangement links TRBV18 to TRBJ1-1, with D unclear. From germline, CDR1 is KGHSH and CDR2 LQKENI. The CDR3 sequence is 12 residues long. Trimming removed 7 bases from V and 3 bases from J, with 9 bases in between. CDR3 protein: CASLLKDTEAFF. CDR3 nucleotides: TGTGCCAGCTTACTAAAGGACACTGAAGCTTTCTTT.

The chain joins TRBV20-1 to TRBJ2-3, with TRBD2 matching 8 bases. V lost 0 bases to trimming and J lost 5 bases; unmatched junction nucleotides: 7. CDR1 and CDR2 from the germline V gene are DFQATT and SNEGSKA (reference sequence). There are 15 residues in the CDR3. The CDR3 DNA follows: TGCAGTGCTAGAGATGTGAGCGGGAGATTAGATACGCAGTATTTT. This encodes CSARDVSGRLDTQYF.

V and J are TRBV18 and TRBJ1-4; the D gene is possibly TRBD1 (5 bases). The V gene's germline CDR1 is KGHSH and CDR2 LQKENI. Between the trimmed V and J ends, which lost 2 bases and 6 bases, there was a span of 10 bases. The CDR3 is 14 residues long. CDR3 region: CASSPWGSDEKLFF. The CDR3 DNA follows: TGTGCCAGCTCACCATGGGGGTCCGATGAAAAACTGTTTTTT.

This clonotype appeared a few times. The DNA of the CDR3 is TGTGCCAGCAGCCCGCCAACAGGATACAATGAGCAGTTCTTC. This codes for CASSPPTGYNEQFF. The rearrangement uses TRBV5-4 and TRBJ2-1, with TRBD1 as a possible D gene (5 bases). Trimming pared 4 bases from V and 4 bases from J, leaving 12 bases between. The CDR3 is 14 residues long. Germline CDR1 and CDR2: SGHNT and YYREEE (reference sequence).

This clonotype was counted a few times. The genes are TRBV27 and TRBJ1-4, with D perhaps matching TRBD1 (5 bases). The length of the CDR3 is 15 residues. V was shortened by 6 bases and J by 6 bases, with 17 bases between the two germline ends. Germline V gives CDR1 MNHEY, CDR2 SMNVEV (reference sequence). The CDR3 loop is CASRLYLGEDEKLFF. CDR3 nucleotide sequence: TGTGCCAGCAGACTCTACCTAGGGGAAGATGAAAAACTGTTTTTT. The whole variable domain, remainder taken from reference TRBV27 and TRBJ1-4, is EAQVTQNPRYLITVTGKKLTVTCSQNMNHEYMSWYRQDPGLGLRQIYYSMNVEVTDKGDVPEGYKVSRKEKRNFPLILESPSPNQTSLYFCASRLYLGEDEKLFFGSGTQLSVL.

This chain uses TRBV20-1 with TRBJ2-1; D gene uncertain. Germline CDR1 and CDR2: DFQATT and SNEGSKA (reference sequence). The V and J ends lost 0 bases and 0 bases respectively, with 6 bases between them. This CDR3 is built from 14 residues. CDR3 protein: CSARDKVSYNEQFF. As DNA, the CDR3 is TGCAGTGCTAGAGATAAAGTCTCCTACAATGAGCAGTTCTTC.

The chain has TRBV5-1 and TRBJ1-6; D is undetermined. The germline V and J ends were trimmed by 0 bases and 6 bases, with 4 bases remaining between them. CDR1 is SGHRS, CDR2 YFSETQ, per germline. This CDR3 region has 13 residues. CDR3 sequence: CASSLDSNSPLHF. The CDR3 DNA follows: TGCGCCAGCAGCTTGGACAGTAATTCACCCCTCCACTTT.